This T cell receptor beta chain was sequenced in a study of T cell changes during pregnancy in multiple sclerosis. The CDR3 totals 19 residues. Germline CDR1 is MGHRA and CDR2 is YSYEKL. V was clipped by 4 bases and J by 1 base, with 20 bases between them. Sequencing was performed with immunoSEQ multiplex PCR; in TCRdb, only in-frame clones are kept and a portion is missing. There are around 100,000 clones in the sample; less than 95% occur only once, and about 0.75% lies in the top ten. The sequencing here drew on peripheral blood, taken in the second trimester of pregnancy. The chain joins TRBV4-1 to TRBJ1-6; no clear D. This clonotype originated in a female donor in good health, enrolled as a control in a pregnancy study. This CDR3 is CASSLYQVQSRSYNSPLHF. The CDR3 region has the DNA TGCGCCAGCAGCCTGTATCAAGTACAGTCAAGATCCTATAATTCACCCCTCCACTTT.